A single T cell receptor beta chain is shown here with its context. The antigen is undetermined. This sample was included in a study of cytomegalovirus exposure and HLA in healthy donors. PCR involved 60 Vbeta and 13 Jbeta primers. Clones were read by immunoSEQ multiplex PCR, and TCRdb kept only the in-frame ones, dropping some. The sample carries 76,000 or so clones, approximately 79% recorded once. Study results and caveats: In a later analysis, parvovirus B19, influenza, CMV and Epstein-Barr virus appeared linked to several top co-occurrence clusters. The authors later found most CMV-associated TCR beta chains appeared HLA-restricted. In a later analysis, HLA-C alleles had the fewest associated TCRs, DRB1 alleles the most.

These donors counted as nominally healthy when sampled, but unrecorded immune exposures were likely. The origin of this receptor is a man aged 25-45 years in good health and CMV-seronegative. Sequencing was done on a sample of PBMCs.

The CDR3 reads CASSFGLAGRIQETQYF. CDR3 DNA: TGCGCCAGCAGCTTCGGACTAGCAGGGCGTATTCAAGAGACCCAGTACTTC. The chain combines TRBV5-1 with TRBJ2-5; 8 bases fit TRBD2. The junction had 11 bases not matched to a gene; V was cut back by 2 bases and J by 2 bases. This CDR3 region has 17 residues. Germline V gene data show CDR1 as SGHRS and CDR2 as YFSETQ.